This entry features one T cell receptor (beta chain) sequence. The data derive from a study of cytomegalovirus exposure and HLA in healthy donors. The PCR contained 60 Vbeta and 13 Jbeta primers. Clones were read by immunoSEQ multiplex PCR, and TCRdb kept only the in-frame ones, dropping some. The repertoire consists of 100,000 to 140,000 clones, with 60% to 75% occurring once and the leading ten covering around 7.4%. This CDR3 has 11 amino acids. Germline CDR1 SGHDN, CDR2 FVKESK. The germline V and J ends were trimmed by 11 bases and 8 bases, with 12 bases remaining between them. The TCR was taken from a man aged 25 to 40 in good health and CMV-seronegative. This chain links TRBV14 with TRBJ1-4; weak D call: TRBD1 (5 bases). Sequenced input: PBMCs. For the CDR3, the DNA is TGTGCCTTCTTCGGGGGGGAAAAACTGTTTTTT. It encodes CAFFGGEKLFF.